Listed below are T cell receptor beta chains from one sample, sequenced in a study of cytotoxic CD8 clonotypes in ibrutinib-treated CLL. Profiling relied on immunoSEQ multiplex PCR, and the TCRdb table lists in-frame clones only, not all of them. The sample holds almost 85,000 clones, 70% to 90% seen once. The material sequenced was PBMCs, taken before ibrutinib treatment. These receptors originate from a human donor with chronic lymphocytic leukemia. CDR3s include the opening cysteine and the closing phenylalanine or tryptophan. The D gene is left open where the match is weak. Clone size is not always given. Where it is, it says once, few, many or a class for expanded clones.

d_gene	abundance	v_gene	j_gene	CDR3aa	CDR3nt
TRBD2	-	TRBV11-2	TRBJ2-7	CASSLVTEREGYEQYF	TGTGCCAGCAGCTTAGTCACCGAGCGGGAGGGGTACGAGCAGTACTTC
TRBD2	-	TRBV28	TRBJ2-1	CASSLSSSGSGNEQFF	TGTGCCAGCAGTTTATCTAGTAGCGGGAGTGGTAATGAGCAGTTCTTC
-	-	TRBV9	TRBJ2-7	CASSVEGTDSYEQYF	TGTGCCAGCAGCGTAGAAGGGACGGACAGCTACGAGCAGTACTTC
TRBD1	-	TRBV9	TRBJ2-4	CASSRTGTGGNIQYF	TGTGCCAGCAGCCGTACCGGGACAGGGGGAAACATTCAGTACTTC
TRBD1	few	TRBV6-5	TRBJ1-1	CASSYQGAETEAFF	TGTGCCAGCAGTTATCAGGGGGCGGAGACTGAAGCTTTCTTT
-	-	TRBV28	TRBJ1-3	CASRTDSGNTIYF	TGTGCCAGCCGGACAGACTCTGGAAACACCATATATTTT
-	-	TRBV5-1	TRBJ2-3	CASSLKLAATDTQYF	TGCGCCAGCAGCTTGAAGTTAGCGGCAACAGATACGCAGTATTTT
TRBD2	-	TRBV5-4	TRBJ2-7	CASRAGALSEQYF	TGTGCCAGCAGGGCGGGAGCTCTGTCCGAGCAGTACTTC
-	-	TRBV2	TRBJ2-1	CASTLEGRGVYNEQFF	TGTGCCAGCACATTAGAAGGCAGGGGAGTTTACAATGAGCAGTTCTTC
-	few	TRBV5-1	TRBJ2-3	CASSLVASGTDTQYF	TGCGCCAGCAGCTTGGTAGCCAGCGGGACAGATACGCAGTATTTT
-	-	TRBV9	TRBJ1-1	CASSPLGNTEAFF	TGTGCCAGCAGCCCCCTTGGGAACACTGAAGCTTTCTTT
-	-	TRBV10-2	TRBJ1-4	CASSERTGEKLFF	TGCGCCAGCAGCGAACGCACAGGGGAAAAACTGTTTTTT
TRBD1	-	TRBV30	TRBJ1-1	CAWSIGRGHAFF	TGTGCCTGGAGTATAGGCAGGGGGCATGCTTTCTTT
-	-	TRBV27	TRBJ1-2	CASSPLRQANYGYTF	TGTGCCAGCAGTCCCCTCCGACAGGCTAACTATGGCTACACCTTC
-	-	TRBV9	TRBJ2-7	CASSSRDFPLLNF	TGTGCCAGCAGCTCCCGGGACTTTCCTCTATTGAACTTC
-	-	TRBV7-2	TRBJ1-5	CASSLDSQPQHF	TGTGCCAGCAGCTTAGATAGCCAGCCCCAGCATTTT
TRBD1	-	TRBV7-2	TRBJ2-5	CASSIQGPETQYF	TGTGCCAGCAGCATACAGGGGCCAGAGACCCAGTACTTC
-	-	TRBV28	TRBJ1-5	CASSFGTLATNQPQHF	TGTGCCAGCAGTTTCGGGACACTCGCTACCAATCAGCCCCAGCATTTT